Listed here are 32 T cell receptor beta chains from one sample, sequenced in a study of blood T cell repertoires in COVID-19. Only in-frame clones appear in the TCRdb table, and some are missing; sequencing was by immunoSEQ multiplex PCR. The sample lists fewer than 85,000 clones; 79% were seen once. Material for sequencing was peripheral blood. These TCRs come from a man between 60 and 75 years old with active or convalescent COVID-19.

J is TRBJ2-5 and V is TRBV2; possibly TRBD2 for D (6 bases). V lost 7 bases and J lost 3, with 9 bases in between. Per germline, CDR1 SNHLY and CDR2 FYNNEI. The length of the CDR3 is 12 residues. The CDR3 loop reads CASKASEETQYF. As DNA, the CDR3 is TGTGCCAGCAAGGCTAGCGAAGAGACCCAGTACTTC.

J is TRBJ2-1 and V is TRBV14, with TRBD1 identical over 7 bases. Germline V gives CDR1 SGHDN, CDR2 FVKESK. Trimming at V came to 4 bases and at J to 8 bases, leaving 8 bases not matched to a gene. The CDR3 covers 14 residues. CDR3 region: CASSPTTGSDEQFF. CDR3 sequence (DNA): TGTGCCAGCAGCCCAACGACAGGGAGCGATGAGCAGTTCTTC.

This sequence joins TRBV5-1 and TRBJ2-3, with 9 bases that match TRBD1. The CDR3 has 15 amino acids. Per germline, CDR1 SGHRS and CDR2 YFSETQ. The V and J ends lost 1 base and 5 bases, in that order; junction bases with no gene match: 5. The CDR3 sequence is CASSLWGQGQDTQYF. The CDR3 coding sequence is TGCGCCAGCAGCTTGTGGGGACAGGGTCAAGATACGCAGTATTTT.

The CDR3 nucleotides are TGTGCCAGTAGTTTAAGAAAGGCAGGGCGCGCCTACGAGCAGTACTTC. Protein sequence: CASSLRKAGRAYEQYF. This chain uses TRBV19 with TRBJ2-7, with a tentative D call TRBD1 (5 bases). Between the trimmed V and J ends, which lost 5 bases and 2 bases, there was a span of 19 bases. Germline CDR1 is LNHDA and CDR2 is SQIVND (reference sequence). The length of the CDR3 is 16 residues. Complete variable domain (other parts from reference TRBV19 and TRBJ2-7): DGGITQSPKYLFRKEGQNVTLSCEQNLNHDAMYWYRQDPGQGLRLIYYSQIVNDFQKGDIAEGYSVSREKKESFPLTVTSAQKNPTAFYLCASSLRKAGRAYEQYFGPGTRLTVT.

For the CDR3, the DNA is TGTGCCAGCAGCCAAGAGGGACTCTCTGAAAAACTGTTTTTT. Translating it yields CASSQEGLSEKLFF. This chain links TRBV3-1 (or the pseudogene TRBV3-2) with TRBJ1-4; tentative D call: TRBD1 (5 bases). V dropped 0 bases and J dropped 7 bases, with 9 bases sitting between them. The CDR3 has 14 amino acids. Germline V lookup: CDR1 LGHDT, CDR2 YNNKEL (reference sequence).

The chain links TRBV6-2 or TRBV6-3 to TRBJ1-2, with TRBD1 as a possible D gene (5 bases). The CDR3 sequence is 16 residues long. Per the germline V gene, CDR1 is MNHEY and CDR2 is SVGEGT. Trimming stripped 0 bases from V and 1 base from J, with 12 bases between. CDR3 coding DNA: TGTGCCAGCAGTTACTCGCAAGGAGGGGTTAACTATGGCTACACCTTC. Translated, it gives CASSYSQGGVNYGYTF.

The chain carries TRBV4-3 and TRBJ1-2; no definite D call. This CDR3 comprises 15 residues. V was shortened by 0 bases and J by 3 bases, with 11 bases between the two germline ends. Germline CDR1 is LGHNA and CDR2 is YSLEER. CDR3 nucleotides: TGCGCCAGCAGCCAAGATAAGAACAGCTACTATGGCTACACCTTC. Encoded protein: CASSQDKNSYYGYTF.

The rearrangement uses TRBV6-2 or TRBV6-3 and TRBJ1-4; D is undetermined. V lost 2 bases and J lost 8, with 15 bases in between. CDR1 and CDR2 (germline): MNHEY, SVGEGT. The CDR3 is 15 residues long. CDR3 amino acids: CASSYGGPAAEKLFF. In DNA form, the CDR3 reads TGTGCCAGCAGTTACGGAGGGCCTGCCGCCGAAAAACTGTTTTTT.

The chain joins TRBV6-6 to TRBJ2-7, with 7 positions matching TRBD1. Trimming took 4 bases from V and 2 from J; bases not matched to a gene: 2. The V gene's germline CDR1 is MNHNY and CDR2 SVGAGI (reference sequence). The CDR3 runs 13 residues. The CDR3 spells CASSLGQTYEQYF. The CDR3 DNA reads TGTGCCAGCAGTTTGGGACAGACCTACGAGCAGTACTTC.

The chain has TRBV2 and TRBJ2-7; 7 positions agree with TRBD1. Germline lookup yields CDR1 SNHLY and CDR2 FYNNEI. This CDR3 has 13 amino acids. The J segment lost 2 bases and the V segment lost 8 bases, leaving 6 bases of the junction unmatched. In nucleotides, the CDR3 is TGTGCCAGCGGAGGTACAGGGGCCTACGAGCAGTACTTC. This translates into CASGGTGAYEQYF.

The genes are TRBV13 and TRBJ1-5; D unresolved. V shed 3 bases and J shed 1 base, with 7 bases lying between them. The germline CDR1 and CDR2 sequences are PRHDT and FYEKMQ (reference sequence). The CDR3 spans 14 residues. Here the CDR3 reads CASSFGESNQPQHF. CDR3 DNA sequence: TGTGCCAGCAGCTTTGGAGAGAGCAATCAGCCCCAGCATTTT.

V usage is TRBV29-1 and J usage is TRBJ2-5; 13 bases are a match to TRBD2. CDR1 is SQVTM, CDR2 ANQGSEA, per germline. J lost 5 bases, V lost 7 bases, and 4 bases had no gene match. The CDR3 runs to 13 residues. The CDR3 loop reads CSARLAGGETQYF. The CDR3, as DNA: TGCAGCGCTCGACTAGCGGGGGGTGAGACCCAGTACTTC.

The chain employs TRBV11-2 and TRBJ2-1; D is possibly TRBD1 (6 bases). V shed 1 base and J shed 3 bases, with 16 bases lying between them. The length of the CDR3 is 17 residues. Germline values: CDR1 SGHAT, CDR2 FQNNGV. This chain's CDR3 is CASSLVAGAGGYNEQFF. The CDR3 bases are TGTGCCAGCAGCTTAGTAGCAGGGGCGGGTGGCTACAATGAGCAGTTCTTC.

V gene TRBV18 combines with J gene TRBJ1-4; TRBD1 might be the D (5 bases). The CDR3 is 14 amino acids. V gave up 3 bases and J gave up 8 bases, with 13 bases separating them. Per the germline V gene, CDR1 is KGHSH and CDR2 is LQKENI. The CDR3 spells CASSPAGGREKLFF. CDR3 in DNA: TGTGCCAGCTCACCGGCGGGGGGTCGGGAAAAACTGTTTTTT. The whole variable domain, remainder taken from reference TRBV18 and TRBJ1-4, is NAGVMQNPRHLVRRRGQEARLRCSPMKGHSHVYWYRQLPEEGLKFMVYLQKENIIDESGMPKERFSAEFPKEGPSILRIQQVVRGDSAAYFCASSPAGGREKLFFGSGTQLSVL.

The CDR3 protein is CASSQGQGLYEQYF. The CDR3 coding sequence is TGCGCCAGCAGCCAAGGACAGGGATTGTACGAGCAGTACTTC. The V call is TRBV4-3, the J call TRBJ2-7; 7 nucleotides align to TRBD1. V shed 1 base and J 4 bases; nucleotides not matched to a gene: 4. Germline V lookup: CDR1 LGHNA, CDR2 YSLEER. The CDR3 has 14 amino acids.

The chain has TRBV30 and TRBJ2-7; weak D call: TRBD1 (5 bases). The germline V gene has CDR1 GTSNPN and CDR2 SVGIG (reference sequence). V was pared by 3 bases and J by 6 bases, with 12 bases between. CDR3 size: 12 residues. The CDR3 bases are TGTGCCTGGAGCTTCGGTGGGGCCGAGCAGTACTTC. Translating it yields CAWSFGGAEQYF.

For the CDR3, the DNA is TGTGCCATCAGTGACTCTGGGGTGGAGGAGGAGACCCAGTACTTC. It yields the protein CAISDSGVEEETQYF. The rearrangement joins TRBV10-3 to TRBJ2-5, with D maybe TRBD2 (5 bases). Germline CDR1 ENHRY, CDR2 SYGVKD. The CDR3 runs 15 residues. Trimming removed 3 bases from V and 5 bases from J, with 16 bases in between.

J is TRBJ2-1 and V is TRBV9; 9 bases are shared with TRBD1. This CDR3 has 16 residues. The trim removed 3 bases at V and 3 bases at J, leaving 7 bases unmatched. Germline loops: CDR1 SGDLS, CDR2 YYNGEE. Here the CDR3 reads CASSGLGDRVYNEQFF. The CDR3 coding sequence is TGTGCCAGCAGCGGCTTGGGGGACAGGGTCTACAATGAGCAGTTCTTC.

The chain combines TRBV7-3 with TRBJ1-1, with 7 bases fitting TRBD1. The tail of the sequence fits TRBJ1-6 better, so the J call may be wrong. The CDR3 runs to 11 residues. Germline assignment: CDR1 SGHTA and CDR2 FQGTGA. The CDR3 sequence is CASSPGGVLHF. CDR3 in DNA: TGTGCCAGCAGCCCAGGGGGTGTTCTCCACTTT.

The rearrangement uses TRBV10-3 and TRBJ2-2, with D maybe TRBD2 (6 bases). Looked up from germline, CDR1 is ENHRY and CDR2 is SYGVKD. V lost 4 bases and J lost 2, with 8 bases in between. The CDR3 runs 14 residues. DNA of the CDR3: TGTGCCATCAGTGGGGACTCCAACACCGGGGAGCTGTTTTTT. Encoded protein: CAISGDSNTGELFF.

The J gene is TRBJ2-1, the V gene TRBV11-3, with TRBD2 matching 7 bases. The CDR3 is 13 residues long. CDR1 SGHNT and CDR2 YENEEA come from the germline V gene. The J segment lost 10 bases and the V segment lost 5 bases, leaving 8 bases of the junction unmatched. This CDR3 reads CASSRNQGGEQFF. DNA for the CDR3: TGTGCCAGCAGCCGGAATCAGGGAGGGGAGCAGTTCTTC.

The chain is built from TRBV5-6 and TRBJ2-7, with 10 nucleotides matching TRBD1. CDR1 is SGHDT, CDR2 YYEEEE, per germline. The CDR3 is 14 amino acids. The junction had 7 bases not matched to a gene; V was cut back by 7 bases and J by 3 bases. CDR3: CASGEWTGGYEQYF. The CDR3 nucleotides read TGTGCCAGCGGAGAGTGGACAGGGGGCTACGAGCAGTACTTC.

The rearrangement uses TRBV12-3 or TRBV12-4 and TRBJ2-7; TRBD2 might be the D (5 bases). The CDR3 has 13 amino acids. Trimming shortened V by 3 bases and J by 3 bases, and 9 bases separated the two germline ends. CDR3 region: CASSFGRDYEQYF. The CDR3 DNA reads as TGTGCCAGCAGTTTCGGTCGGGACTACGAGCAGTACTTC.

The rearrangement links TRBV7-3 to TRBJ2-1, with TRBD1 matching 7 bases. V dropped 2 bases and J dropped 6; count of bases not matched to a gene: 4. Per germline, CDR1 SGHTA and CDR2 FQGTGA. There are 14 residues in the CDR3. This CDR3 reads CASSLGPGGNEQFF. Written as DNA, the CDR3 is TGTGCCAGCAGCTTAGGGCCAGGGGGCAATGAGCAGTTCTTC.

The chain links TRBV10-3 to TRBJ1-2; 9 bases match TRBD1. This CDR3 contains 14 residues. V was clipped by 1 base and J by 7 bases; unmatched bases: 4. Germline values: CDR1 ENHRY, CDR2 SYGVKD. CDR3 loop: CAISEWDRDIGYTF. The CDR3 nucleotides are TGTGCCATCAGTGAGTGGGACAGGGATATTGGCTACACCTTC.

V usage is TRBV19 and J usage is TRBJ2-1, with 7 bases lining up with TRBD2. Losses at the gene ends were 5 bases for V and 5 bases for J; bases not matched to a gene: 12. The germline CDR1 and CDR2 sequences are LNHDA and SQIVND (reference sequence). CDR3 length equals 16 residues. The CDR3 DNA reads TGTGCCAGTAGTTCCACCCAGGGAGGGAGTCACAATGAGCAGTTCTTC. It encodes CASSSTQGGSHNEQFF. Combining the CDR3 with reference TRBV19 and TRBJ2-1 gives the whole variable domain DGGITQSPKYLFRKEGQNVTLSCEQNLNHDAMYWYRQDPGQGLRLIYYSQIVNDFQKGDIAEGYSVSREKKESFPLTVTSAQKNPTAFYLCASSSTQGGSHNEQFFGPGTRLTVL.

CDR3 protein: CASNNRDRPANEKLFF. The CDR3 nucleotides are TGTGCCAGCAATAACCGGGACAGGCCAGCTAATGAAAAACTGTTTTTT. This sequence joins TRBV2 and TRBJ1-4; 8 nucleotides align to TRBD1. V shed 7 bases, J shed 3 bases, and the junction held 10 bases outside the gene matches. CDR1 SNHLY and CDR2 FYNNEI come from the germline V gene. This CDR3 region has 16 residues.

The chain carries TRBV28 and TRBJ2-2, with TRBD2 identical over 8 bases. The CDR3 runs to 19 residues. With 6 bases clipped from V and 1 base from J, the junction kept 16 bases outside the gene matches. The germline V gene has CDR1 MDHEN and CDR2 SYDVKM. The CDR3 DNA sequence: TGTGCCAGCAGCCGTGTCGGGGGGGCCGTTCTTTGGAACACCGGGGAGCTGTTTTTT. This sequence encodes CASSRVGGAVLWNTGELFF.

The rearrangement uses TRBV20-1 and TRBJ1-1, with D unclear. Trimming stripped 3 bases from V and 0 bases from J, with 8 bases between. The CDR3 totals 13 residues. Looked up from germline, CDR1 is DFQATT and CDR2 is SNEGSKA (reference sequence). The CDR3 loop is CSASRTVNTEAFF. The CDR3, as DNA: TGCAGTGCTAGTCGGACTGTGAACACTGAAGCTTTCTTT.

The CDR3 reads CASSPRGDASSGNTIYF. The CDR3 region has the DNA TGTGCCAGCTCACCACGGGGGGACGCGAGCTCTGGAAACACCATATATTTT. V gene TRBV18 combines with J gene TRBJ1-3, with a weak D call TRBD1 (5 bases). Germline-derived CDR1 and CDR2 are KGHSH and LQKENI. V was pared by 1 base and J by 0 bases, with 13 bases between. This CDR3 contains 17 residues.

The chain couples TRBV24-1 to TRBJ2-3, with 13 bases lining up with TRBD2. The CDR3 is made up of 17 amino acids. The germline CDR1 and CDR2 sequences are KGHDR and SFDVKD. Trimming at V came to 4 bases and at J to 1 base, leaving 4 bases not matched to a gene. Written as DNA, the CDR3 is TGTGCCACCAGTGACTCCGGACTAGCGGGGGGCACAGATACGCAGTATTTT. It specifies CATSDSGLAGGTDTQYF.

J is TRBJ2-7 and V is TRBV7-9; 9 bases map to TRBD2. The CDR3 has 17 amino acids. The V gene's germline CDR1 is SEHNR and CDR2 FQNEAQ (reference sequence). J gave up 0 bases and V 4 bases, and 10 bases lay outside the gene matches. The CDR3 bases are TGTGCCAGCAGCTCAAAGGTGGCGGGGGGGAACTCCTACGAGCAGTACTTC. It codes for CASSSKVAGGNSYEQYF.